Each of the 9 T cell receptor beta chains below was sequenced from the same sample in a study of T cells in Graves' hyperthyroidism and ophthalmopathy (dated by TCRdb to about 2019). Libraries were built with multiplex PCR. The listed sequencing device is Illumina HiSeq 2000. Amplification of TCR beta CDR3 regions was carried out from RNA transcripts. The first round of RT-PCR for the TCR CDR3 was performed with the HTBI primer set and the Qiagen OneStep RT-PCR kit. TCRdb itself trimmed the public reads at Q25 with fastp, ran MiXCR and retained productive beta chains. Under each unique CDR3 protein, matching rows form one entry showing the most common genes and DNA. This sample holds about 380,000 distinct CDR3 sequences; roughly 14% were observed only once. The ten top clones hold roughly 20% of the sample. The sequenced material came from blood. Source of these receptors: a man under 40 with Graves' hyperthyroidism that later progressed to Graves' ophthalmopathy.

About this clonotype itself: Just one base apart from a much larger clone, this may be a read error. The chain carries TRBV7-2 and TRBJ1-6; 7 bases are a match to TRBD1. The CDR3 runs 18 residues. In germline, CDR1 is SGHTA, CDR2 FQGNSA. With V trimmed by 0 bases and J by 9 bases, 14 bases remained unmatched. In nucleotides, the CDR3 is TGTGCCAGCAGCTTAGCAGCGGACAGGACCGCCTGGCGTTCACCCCTCCACTTT. It translates to CASSLAADRTAWRSPLHF.

In this sample, this clonotype turned up a few times. The chain recombines TRBV18 with TRBJ1-1; the match to TRBD1 covers 9 bases. V was clipped by 8 bases and J by 2 bases; unmatched bases: 6. Germline V gene lookup returns CDR1 KGHSH and CDR2 LQKENI. There are 14 residues in the CDR3. The CDR3 nucleotides read TGTGCCAGCCGAGGGACAGGGATTAACACTGAAGCTTTCTTT. It codes for CASRGTGINTEAFF.

The rearrangement joins TRBV19 to TRBJ2-5; weak D call: TRBD1 (6 bases). Germline V gene lookup returns CDR1 LNHDA and CDR2 SQIVND (reference sequence). This CDR3 contains 17 residues. Trimming shortened V by 4 bases and J by 4 bases, and 22 bases separated the two germline ends. The CDR3 reads CASSTNPPGTKRETQYF. DNA of the CDR3: TGTGCCAGTAGTACAAACCCCCCCGGGACAAAACGAGAGACCCAGTACTTC.

The table lists this clonotype with many counts. The genes are TRBV5-1 and TRBJ2-2, with 7 bases matching TRBD1. J gave up 0 bases and V 4 bases, and 3 bases lay outside the gene matches. The germline V gene has CDR1 SGHRS and CDR2 YFSETQ. The CDR3 extends over 15 amino acids. The CDR3 DNA sequence: TGCGCCAGCAGCCCGGGACAGTCGAACACCGGGGAGCTGTTTTTT. Translating gives CASSPGQSNTGELFF. The full variable domain, completed using reference TRBV5-1 and TRBJ2-2, is KAGVTQTPRYLIKTRGQQVTLSCSPISGHRSVSWYQQTPGQGLQFLFEYFSETQRNKGNFPGRFSGRQFSNSRSEMNVSTLELGDSALYLCASSPGQSNTGELFFGEGSRLTVL.

The chain recombines TRBV6-2 or TRBV6-3 with TRBJ1-5; unclear D gene. This CDR3 spans 14 amino acids. Germline V lookup: CDR1 MNHEY, CDR2 SVGEGT. Trimming removed 0 bases from V and 5 bases from J, with 8 bases in between. CDR3 protein: CASSYSGRDQPQHF. CDR3 DNA sequence: TGTGCCAGCAGTTACTCCGGCAGAGATCAGCCCCAGCATTTT.

This clonotype was recorded only once. The V and J genes are TRBV28 and TRBJ2-7; weak D call: TRBD2 (6 bases). The CDR3 extends over 15 amino acids. V shed 8 bases and J shed 6 bases, with 23 bases lying between them. CDR1 and CDR2 from the germline V gene are MDHEN and SYDVKM. CDR3 in amino acids: CASLNQGGRRVEQYF. In DNA form, the CDR3 reads TGTGCCAGCCTCAACCAGGGAGGTCGGCGGGTCGAGCAGTACTTC.

The genes are TRBV7-6 and TRBJ2-7, with 8 bases lining up with TRBD1. Trimming cost V 5 bases and J 2 bases; bases outside gene matches: 8. CDR1 SGHVS and CDR2 FNYEAQ come from the germline V gene. The CDR3 totals 15 residues. Written as DNA, the CDR3 is TGTGCCAGCAGCGAAGTTTCGACAGGGGCCTACGAGCAGTACTTC. Translated, it gives CASSEVSTGAYEQYF.

This clonotype appeared many times. The chain uses TRBV7-9 and TRBJ2-1; TRBD2 aligns across 7 bases. The CDR3 extends over 14 amino acids. Per germline, CDR1 SEHNR and CDR2 FQNEAQ (reference sequence). Trimming removed 5 bases from V and 8 bases from J; junction bases left unmatched: 9. The CDR3 bases are TGTGCCAGCAGCCCGGGACTAATCTTCCATGAGCAGTTCTTC. This translates into CASSPGLIFHEQFF. Full variable domain (missing parts from reference TRBV7-9 and TRBJ2-1): DTGVSQNPRHKITKRGQNVTFRCDPISEHNRLYWYRQTLGQGPEFLTYFQNEAQLEKSRLLSDRFSAERPKGSFSTLEIQRTEQGDSAMYLCASSPGLIFHEQFFGPGTRLTVL.

This clonotype was detected ten times or more. The chain couples TRBV7-9 to TRBJ2-1; D ambiguous. This CDR3 spans 14 amino acids. V was pared by 0 bases and J by 2 bases, with 5 bases between. Germline-derived CDR1 and CDR2 are SEHNR and FQNEAQ (reference sequence). CDR3 sequence reads: CASSLASAYNEQFF. CDR3 bases: TGTGCCAGCAGCTTAGCGTCAGCCTACAATGAGCAGTTCTTC. Using reference TRBV7-9 and TRBJ2-1 for the parts outside the CDR3, the full variable domain is DTGVSQNPRHKITKRGQNVTFRCDPISEHNRLYWYRQTLGQGPEFLTYFQNEAQLEKSRLLSDRFSAERPKGSFSTLEIQRTEQGDSAMYLCASSLASAYNEQFFGPGTRLTVL.